Below, one T cell receptor (beta chain) is given with its context. What it binds is unknown. Assay: immunoSEQ multiplex PCR; the TCRdb copy retains only in-frame clones and omits some. The sample holds roughly 12,000 clones, 70% to 90% seen once. The source of the sample is a study of PD-1 blockade in classical Hodgkin lymphoma. This CDR3 is built from 16 residues. V was cut by 2 bases and J by 1 base, with 14 bases left in between. Germline V CDR1 and CDR2: SGHNT, YENEEA. Study-wide points: In newly diagnosed patients, baseline TCR diversity was reportedly below that of healthy donors.

Brentuximab vedotin exposure varied among the patients, all of whom had relapsed after autologous stem cell transplantation. The genes are TRBV11-3 and TRBJ1-1, with a possible D match to TRBD1 (6 bases). Source: peripheral blood mononuclear cells (PBMCs), taken at baseline. This clonotype was sampled from a human donor with classical Hodgkin lymphoma. CDR3 DNA: TGTGCCAGCAGCTTACTGGCAGGGGCTACGAACACTGAAGCTTTCTTT. This sequence encodes CASSLLAGATNTEAFF.